The 27 T cell receptor beta chains below all came from one sample that was sequenced in a study of blood T cell repertoires in COVID-19. Generated by immunoSEQ multiplex PCR, the TCRdb table keeps only in-frame clones and is missing some. This table holds 91,000 or so clones, just over 90% found once. Sequences were obtained from peripheral blood. Source of these receptors: a woman aged 45-65 years in a cohort sampled during active COVID-19.

V usage is TRBV7-8 and J usage is TRBJ2-6, with D possibly matching TRBD1 (5 bases). Trimming took 6 bases from V and 0 from J, leaving 9 bases between them. CDR3 size: 15 residues. Germline CDR1 SGHVS, CDR2 FQNEAQ. The CDR3 here is CASRPDNSGANVLTF. DNA for the CDR3: TGTGCCAGCAGACCGGACAACTCTGGGGCCAACGTCCTGACTTTC.

The chain links TRBV30 to TRBJ2-3; D is uncertain. CDR3 length: 13 residues. Germline V gene data show CDR1 as GTSNPN and CDR2 as SVGIG (reference sequence). V was clipped by 5 bases and J by 6 bases, with 15 bases between them. The CDR3 reads CAWHHTHQDTQYF. The DNA for the CDR3 is TGTGCCTGGCACCACACACATCAGGATACGCAGTATTTT.

The V call is TRBV6-1, the J call TRBJ2-7, with D possibly TRBD1 on 6 matching bases. The V end lost 4 bases, the J end lost 0 bases, and 22 bases lay between the germline ends. CDR1 is MNHNS and CDR2 is SASEGT in the germline V gene. The CDR3 runs 18 residues. This chain's CDR3 is CASSGAGTHNPLSYEQYF. DNA of the CDR3: TGTGCCAGCAGTGGCGCCGGGACACACAACCCCCTCTCCTACGAGCAGTACTTC.

This rearrangement joins TRBV11-3 to TRBJ1-1; possible D gene TRBD1, 5 bases. Germline lookup yields CDR1 SGHNT and CDR2 YENEEA. This CDR3 comprises 15 residues. V was clipped by 2 bases and J by 1 base, with 11 bases between them. Here the CDR3 DNA reads TGTGCCAGCAGCTTATTAGGGGTCGCGAACACTGAAGCTTTCTTT. Translating it yields CASSLLGVANTEAFF.

This sequence joins TRBV19 and TRBJ2-6; TRBD2 aligns across 12 bases. CDR1 and CDR2 from the germline V gene are LNHDA and SQIVND (reference sequence). V shed 2 bases and J 0 bases; nucleotides not matched to a gene: 5. The CDR3 is 19 residues long. The CDR3 DNA follows: TGTGCCAGTAGTATACGACTAGCGGGAGCCATCTCTGGGGCCAACGTCCTGACTTTC. It translates to CASSIRLAGAISGANVLTF.

V is TRBV27 and J is TRBJ2-5; D unresolved. Germline V gives CDR1 MNHEY, CDR2 SMNVEV (reference sequence). Trimming took off 4 bases at V and 3 bases at J, with 12 bases between the two ends. This CDR3 has 14 residues. The CDR3 DNA follows: TGTGCCAGCAGTTCCTTACGAGGAGAAGAGACCCAGTACTTC. Protein sequence: CASSSLRGEETQYF.

The DNA for the CDR3 is TGTGCCAGCAGCCAAGTGGGCGGGGGCGCGGATGGCTACACCTTC. Residues: CASSQVGGGADGYTF. The chain has TRBV14 and TRBJ1-2, with a possible D match to TRBD1 (6 bases). Germline CDR1 SGHDN, CDR2 FVKESK. Trimming stripped 1 base from V and 6 bases from J, with 15 bases between. The CDR3 has 15 amino acids.

The count of this clone is one. V usage is TRBV2 and J usage is TRBJ1-6, with 7 positions matching TRBD1. V shed 5 bases and J 7 bases; nucleotides not matched to a gene: 5. The CDR3 has 14 residues. The germline CDR1 and CDR2 sequences are SNHLY and FYNNEI. The CDR3 reads CASSSQGNNSPLHF. CDR3 DNA: TGTGCCAGCAGTTCACAGGGGAACAATTCACCCCTCCACTTT.

The chain uses TRBV6-5 and TRBJ2-3, with 10 bases aligning to TRBD2. V trimming: 6 bases; J trimming: 1 base; junction bases outside the gene matches: 4. CDR1 and CDR2 (germline): MNHEY, SVGAGI. This CDR3 contains 15 residues. CDR3 loop: CASRGGTSGTDTQYF. The CDR3 DNA follows: TGTGCCAGCAGGGGAGGGACTAGCGGCACAGATACGCAGTATTTT.

The chain couples TRBV9 to TRBJ2-7; TRBD1 aligns across 9 bases. The CDR3 consists of 14 residues. Per the germline V gene, CDR1 is SGDLS and CDR2 is YYNGEE. V trimming: 3 bases; J trimming: 7 bases; junction bases outside the gene matches: 8. In nucleotides, the CDR3 is TGTGCCAGCAGCGCCGGGACAGGGTCTGGAGAGCAGTACTTC. Translation: CASSAGTGSGEQYF.

V gene TRBV12-3 or TRBV12-4 combines with J gene TRBJ2-3; D is uncertain. The germline V and J ends were trimmed by 2 bases and 2 bases, with 2 bases remaining between them. This CDR3 region has 12 residues. The CDR3 here is CASSLYTDTQYF. The CDR3 DNA follows: TGTGCCAGCAGTTTATACACAGATACGCAGTATTTT.

The rearrangement links TRBV5-1 to TRBJ1-2; no definite D call. V dropped 0 bases and J dropped 4 bases, with 7 bases sitting between them. Germline V gene lookup returns CDR1 SGHRS and CDR2 YFSETQ. The CDR3 is 13 amino acids. For the CDR3, the DNA is TGCGCCAGCAGCTTGGAACAGACCTATGGCTACACCTTC. Its translation: CASSLEQTYGYTF.

The V call is TRBV5-1, the J call TRBJ1-1; D perhaps matches TRBD1 (5 bases). Looked up from germline, CDR1 is SGHRS and CDR2 is YFSETQ. This CDR3 spans 15 amino acids. Trimming removed 4 bases at V and 1 base at J, with 14 bases between. The CDR3 DNA reads TGCGCCAGCAGCCGGGGGACGTACGCGAACACTGAAGCTTTCTTT. Translated, it gives CASSRGTYANTEAFF.

The J gene is TRBJ2-1, the V gene TRBV5-1; 8 nucleotides line up with TRBD2. The germline CDR1 and CDR2 sequences are SGHRS and YFSETQ. V lost 9 bases, J lost 4 bases, and 15 bases stayed unmatched. CDR3 length equals 16 residues. Here the CDR3 DNA reads TGCGCCACCCCGTGTTGTCCGGCGGGAGGTTACAATGAGCAGTTCTTC. Protein: CATPCCPAGGYNEQFF.

This clone has only one observation. The chain couples TRBV6-5 to TRBJ2-7; D is undetermined. There are 10 residues in the CDR3. V shed 10 bases and J shed 0 bases, with 4 bases lying between them. Looked up from germline, CDR1 is MNHEY and CDR2 is SVGAGI. The CDR3 coding sequence is TGTGCCACCAACTCCTACGAGCAGTACTTC. Encoded protein: CATNSYEQYF.

This clone was detected only once. This chain joins TRBV19 and TRBJ2-7; weak D call: TRBD1 (6 bases). Per germline, CDR1 LNHDA and CDR2 SQIVND (reference sequence). V was pared by 1 base and J by 2 bases, with 9 bases between. This CDR3 has 14 residues. The CDR3 is CASSIGTEPYEQYF. The CDR3 nucleotides read TGTGCCAGTAGTATAGGGACAGAACCCTACGAGCAGTACTTC.

The CDR3, as DNA: TGTGCCAGCAGCCTGAGCCTAAGTCCGGGACAGGGCTACGAGCAGTACTTC. Translated: CASSLSLSPGQGYEQYF. This rearrangement joins TRBV3-1 (or the pseudogene TRBV3-2) to TRBJ2-7; 9 nucleotides align to TRBD1. The V gene end was trimmed by 4 bases and the J gene end by 3 bases; junction bases not matched to a gene: 13. This CDR3 has 17 residues. Germline V gene data show CDR1 as LGHDT and CDR2 as YNNKEL (reference sequence).

The genes are TRBV6-2 or TRBV6-3 and TRBJ2-1, with 11 bases identical to TRBD2. The CDR3 is 16 residues long. The ends lost 6 bases at V and 8 bases at J; junction bases unmatched: 12. Germline-derived CDR1 and CDR2 are MNHEY and SVGEGT. CDR3 DNA sequence: TGTGCCAGCAGCCTGACCGGACTAGCGGGTTTGCATGAGCAGTTCTTC. Translating it yields CASSLTGLAGLHEQFF.

The chain uses TRBV27 and TRBJ2-7; 10 bases fit TRBD2. The CDR3 loop spans 14 amino acids. V lost 6 bases and J lost 3; bases outside the gene matches: 5. Per germline, CDR1 MNHEY and CDR2 SMNVEV (reference sequence). The CDR3 DNA reads TGTGCCAGCAGCCTAGCGGGAGAGGACTACGAGCAGTACTTC. Translating it yields CASSLAGEDYEQYF.

The chain uses TRBV5-1 and TRBJ2-3, with D tentatively TRBD1 (5 bases). The CDR3 covers 15 residues. CDR1 SGHRS and CDR2 YFSETQ come from the germline V gene. The ends were cut back, 0 bases at V and 9 bases at J, with 17 bases in the middle. Here the CDR3 DNA reads TGCGCCAGCAGCTTGGAAATGGGGCCCCTCCACACGCAGTATTTT. It is translated as CASSLEMGPLHTQYF.

The chain couples TRBV5-1 to TRBJ1-2, with a weak D call TRBD1 (6 bases). The CDR3 is 16 amino acids. Trimming cost V 0 bases and J 4 bases, with 16 bases left between them. CDR1 SGHRS and CDR2 YFSETQ come from the germline V gene. The CDR3 coding sequence is TGCGCCAGCAGCTTGGGAATAACAGGGAAAACCTATGGCTACACCTTC. Its translation: CASSLGITGKTYGYTF.

V gene TRBV18 combines with J gene TRBJ2-7, with 9 nucleotides matching TRBD2. Germline assignment: CDR1 KGHSH and CDR2 LQKENI. The length of the CDR3 is 16 residues. Losses at the gene ends were 0 bases for V and 0 bases for J; bases not matched to a gene: 3. CDR3 residues: CASSPPAGGVSYEQYF. DNA for the CDR3: TGTGCCAGCTCACCACCGGCGGGAGGGGTCTCCTACGAGCAGTACTTC.

The rearrangement joins TRBV18 to TRBJ1-2; possibly TRBD1 for D (5 bases). This CDR3 region has 13 residues. Trimming took 2 bases from V and 2 from J, leaving 6 bases between them. Germline CDR1 and CDR2: KGHSH and LQKENI. CDR3 amino acids: CASSPTGNYGYTF. CDR3 nucleotide sequence: TGTGCCAGCTCACCAACAGGAAACTATGGCTACACCTTC.

V is TRBV4-1 and J is TRBJ1-2; the D gene is possibly TRBD1 (5 bases). Germline CDR1 is MGHRA and CDR2 is YSYEKL. This CDR3 contains 17 residues. Trimming took off 0 bases at V and 0 bases at J, with 14 bases between the two ends. CDR3 residues: CASSQERVAQANYGYTF. The CDR3 DNA is TGCGCCAGCAGCCAAGAGAGAGTCGCACAGGCTAACTATGGCTACACCTTC.

This clone was seen only a few times. The chain links TRBV2 to TRBJ1-2, with D possibly TRBD1 on 6 matching bases. V gave up 6 bases and J gave up 0 bases, with 8 bases separating them. The V gene's germline CDR1 is SNHLY and CDR2 FYNNEI. The CDR3 length is 13 residues. The CDR3 protein is CASSRGANYGYTF. As DNA, the CDR3 is TGTGCCAGCAGCAGGGGAGCTAACTATGGCTACACCTTC.

V and J are TRBV24-1 and TRBJ2-3, with a tentative D call TRBD1 (6 bases). The CDR3 is made up of 15 amino acids. V dropped 3 bases and J dropped 2 bases, with 11 bases sitting between them. Germline V gene data show CDR1 as KGHDR and CDR2 as SFDVKD. The CDR3 DNA sequence: TGTGCCACCAGTGATCCTACAGGGTACACAGATACGCAGTATTTT. Its protein is CATSDPTGYTDTQYF.

The chain recombines TRBV30 with TRBJ2-3, with TRBD2 matching 11 bases. From germline, CDR1 is GTSNPN and CDR2 SVGIG (reference sequence). V was clipped by 0 bases and J by 3 bases; unmatched bases: 5. This CDR3 has 16 amino acids. Written as DNA, the CDR3 is TGTGCCTGGAGTGTAGGTAGCGGGGGGGCTACAGATACGCAGTATTTT. Translating it yields CAWSVGSGGATDTQYF.